The present T cell receptor (beta chain) was sequenced within a study of neurological immune-mediated disorders. General study findings and limits: Because no CDR3 amino acid sequences were shared across subjects by expanded clones, private repertoires were suggested in all groups.

There are 14 residues in the CDR3. CDR1 and CDR2 from the germline V gene are LNHNV and YYDKDF (reference sequence). V lost 1 base and J lost 6, with 13 bases in between. With 10-nucleotide random UMIs, 5'RACE was used to make the cDNA. Over 190 million TCR-beta sequences (from 15-18 subjects) were yielded by each sequencing run. Each CDR3 protein is one row after TCRdb ran MiXCR on the 5' RACE reads. The sample holds fewer than 60,000 distinct CDR3 sequences, about a tenth seen once. At least ten counts were recorded for this clonotype. What it binds is unknown. The unsorted libraries originated from 2 million PBMCs kept at -80 C.

The chain joins TRBV15 to TRBJ2-7, with D maybe TRBD1 (7 bases). Sequenced sample: PBMCs. The clonotype originates from a man between 65 and 85 years old with HTLV-1-associated myelopathy (HAM/TSP). CDR3: CATSRAGTAGEQYF. In nucleotides, the CDR3 is TGTGCCACCAGCAGAGCCGGGACAGCGGGCGAGCAGTACTTC. Supplemented by reference TRBV15 and TRBJ2-7, the full variable domain reads DAMVIQNPRYQVTQFGKPVTLSCSQTLNHNVMYWYQQKSSQAPKLLFHYYDKDFNNEADTPDNFQSRRPNTSFCFLDIRSPGLGDTAMYLCATSRAGTAGEQYFGPGTRLTVT.